Detailed here is one TCR beta chain. As yet, its antigen is unknown. The trim removed 1 base at V and 6 bases at J, leaving 13 bases unmatched. The CDR3 extends over 18 amino acids. Germline V gives CDR1 SGHTA, CDR2 FQGNSA. The sample belongs to a study of cytomegalovirus exposure and HLA in healthy donors. Study-wide results and limits: A later look showed TCR association rates differing by HLA locus, highest for DRB1 and lowest for HLA-C. The records held CMV serostatus as the only immune exposure information.

Use of 60 Vbeta and 13 Jbeta primers characterized the PCR. Sequencing was performed with immunoSEQ multiplex PCR; in TCRdb, only in-frame clones are kept and a portion is missing. The sample lists around 200,000 clones; more than 60% were seen once. The material sequenced was PBMCs. The clonotype was recovered from a man in his forties in good health and CMV-seronegative. This sequence joins TRBV7-2 and TRBJ1-5; 9 bases are a match to TRBD1. CDR3 coding DNA: TGTGCCAGCAGCTTAGGCGGGCCACAGGGGGCGCTGGGTCAGCCCCAGCATTTT. Translating gives CASSLGGPQGALGQPQHF. Together with reference TRBV7-2 and TRBJ1-5, the CDR3 gives the full variable domain: GAGVSQSPSNKVTEKGKDVELRCDPISGHTALYWYRQSLGQGLEFLIYFQGNSAPDKSGLPSDRFSAERTGGSVSTLTIQRTQQEDSAVYLCASSLGGPQGALGQPQHFGDGTRLSIL.